This T cell receptor beta chain was sequenced in a study of CD4 and CD8 cells across lung adenocarcinoma regions. CDR3 length equals 13 residues. With 2 bases removed from V and 3 bases from J, the gap between germline ends came to 7 bases. This clonotype was detected only a few times. TCRdb analysed the PCR reads with MiXCR anew, one entry per CDR3 protein. The sample comprises approximately 8,800 distinct CDR3 sequences, less than 70% of which are singletons, and around 21% rests with the top ten. Localized lung adenocarcinoma, a non-small cell lung cancer, affected the donors. Source material: CD8+ T cells from the center of a lung tumor. The chain is built from TRBV12-3 or TRBV12-4 and TRBJ1-2; no definite D call. The TCR originated in a female donor with lung adenocarcinoma. The CD4 and CD8 labels of this study may be unreliable. The CDR3 loop is CASSLREDYGYTF. The CDR3 coding sequence is TGTGCCAGCAGTTTAAGGGAGGACTATGGCTACACCTTC.